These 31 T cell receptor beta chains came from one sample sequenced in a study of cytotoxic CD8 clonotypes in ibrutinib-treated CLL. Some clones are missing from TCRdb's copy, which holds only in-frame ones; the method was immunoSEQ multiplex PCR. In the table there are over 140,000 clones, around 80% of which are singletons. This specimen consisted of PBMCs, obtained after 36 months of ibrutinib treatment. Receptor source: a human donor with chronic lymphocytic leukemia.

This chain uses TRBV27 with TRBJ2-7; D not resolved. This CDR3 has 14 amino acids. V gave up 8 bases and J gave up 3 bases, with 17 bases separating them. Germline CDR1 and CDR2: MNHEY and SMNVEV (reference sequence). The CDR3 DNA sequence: TGTGCCAGCGCGTGGGCGTTCTCCTTCTACGAGCAGTACTTC. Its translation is CASAWAFSFYEQYF.

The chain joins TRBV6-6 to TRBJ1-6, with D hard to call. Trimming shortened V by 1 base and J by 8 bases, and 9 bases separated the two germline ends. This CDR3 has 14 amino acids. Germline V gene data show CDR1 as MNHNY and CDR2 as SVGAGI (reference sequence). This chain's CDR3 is CASSYLREDSPLHF. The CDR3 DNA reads TGTGCCAGCAGTTACTTGCGAGAGGATTCACCCCTCCACTTT.

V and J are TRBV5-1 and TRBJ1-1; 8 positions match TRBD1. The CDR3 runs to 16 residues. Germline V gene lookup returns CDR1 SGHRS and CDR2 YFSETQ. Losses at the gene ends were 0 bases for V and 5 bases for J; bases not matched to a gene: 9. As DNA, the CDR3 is TGCGCCAGCAGCTTGGAAGGGCCAGGGGGCCGGACTGAAGCTTTCTTT. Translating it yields CASSLEGPGGRTEAFF.

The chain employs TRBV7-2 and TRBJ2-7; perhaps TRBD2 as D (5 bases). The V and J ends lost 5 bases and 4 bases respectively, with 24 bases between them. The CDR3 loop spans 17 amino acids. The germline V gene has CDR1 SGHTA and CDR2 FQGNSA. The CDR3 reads CASSREPTKRSGYEQYF. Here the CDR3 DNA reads TGTGCCAGCAGCCGCGAACCGACTAAACGCAGCGGATACGAGCAGTACTTC. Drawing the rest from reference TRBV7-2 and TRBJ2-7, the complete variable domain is GAGVSQSPSNKVTEKGKDVELRCDPISGHTALYWYRQSLGQGLEFLIYFQGNSAPDKSGLPSDRFSAERTGGSVSTLTIQRTQQEDSAVYLCASSREPTKRSGYEQYFGPGTRLTVT.

CDR3 region: CASSPTSGRGLGYTF. CDR3 nucleotides: TGTGCCAGCAGCCCCACATCGGGTCGAGGTTTGGGCTACACCTTC. V and J are TRBV7-9 and TRBJ1-2; D remains unclear. V shed 5 bases and J shed 8 bases, with 21 bases lying between them. Germline loops: CDR1 SEHNR, CDR2 FQNEAQ (reference sequence). The CDR3 extends over 15 amino acids.

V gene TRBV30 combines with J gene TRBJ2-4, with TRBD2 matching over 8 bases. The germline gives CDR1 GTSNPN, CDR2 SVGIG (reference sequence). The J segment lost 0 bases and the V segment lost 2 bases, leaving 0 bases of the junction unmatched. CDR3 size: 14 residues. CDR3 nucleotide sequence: TGTGCCTGGAGTCTAGCGGGAGCCAAAAACATTCAGTACTTC. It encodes CAWSLAGAKNIQYF.

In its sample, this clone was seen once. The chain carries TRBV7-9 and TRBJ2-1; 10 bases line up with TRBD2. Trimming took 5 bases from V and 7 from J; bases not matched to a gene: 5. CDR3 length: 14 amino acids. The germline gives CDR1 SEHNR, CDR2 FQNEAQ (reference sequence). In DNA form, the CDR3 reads TGTGCCAGCAGCACCCTAGCGGGAGCTAATGAGCAGTTCTTC. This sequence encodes CASSTLAGANEQFF.

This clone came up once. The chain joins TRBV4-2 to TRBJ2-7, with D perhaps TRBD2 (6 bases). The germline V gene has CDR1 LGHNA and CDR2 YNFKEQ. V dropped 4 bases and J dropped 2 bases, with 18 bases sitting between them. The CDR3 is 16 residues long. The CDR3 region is CASSRLLGRKTYEQYF. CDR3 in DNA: TGTGCCAGCAGCCGGCTGTTGGGGAGGAAGACCTACGAGCAGTACTTC.

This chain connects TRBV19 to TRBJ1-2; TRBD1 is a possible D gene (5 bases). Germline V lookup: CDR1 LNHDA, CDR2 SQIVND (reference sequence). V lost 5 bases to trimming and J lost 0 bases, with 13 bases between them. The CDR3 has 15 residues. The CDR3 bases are TGTGCCAGTAGTCCTGGGGGGAAGGCTAACTATGGCTACACCTTC. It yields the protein CASSPGGKANYGYTF. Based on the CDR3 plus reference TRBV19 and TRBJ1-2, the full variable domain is DGGITQSPKYLFRKEGQNVTLSCEQNLNHDAMYWYRQDPGQGLRLIYYSQIVNDFQKGDIAEGYSVSREKKESFPLTVTSAQKNPTAFYLCASSPGGKANYGYTFGSGTRLTVV.

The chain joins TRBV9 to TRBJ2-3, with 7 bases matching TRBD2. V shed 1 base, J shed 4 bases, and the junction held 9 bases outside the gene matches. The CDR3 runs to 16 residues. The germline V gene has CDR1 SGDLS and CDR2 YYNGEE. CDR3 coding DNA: TGTGCCAGCAGCGTATTTGGGGGAGGGCAGTCAGATACGCAGTATTTT. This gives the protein CASSVFGGGQSDTQYF.

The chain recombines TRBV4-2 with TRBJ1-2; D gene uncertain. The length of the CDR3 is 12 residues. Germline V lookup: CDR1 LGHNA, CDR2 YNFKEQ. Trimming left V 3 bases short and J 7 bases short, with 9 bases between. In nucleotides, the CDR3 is TGTGCCAGCAGCCACCTCGTCGCTGGCTACACCTTC. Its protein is CASSHLVAGYTF.

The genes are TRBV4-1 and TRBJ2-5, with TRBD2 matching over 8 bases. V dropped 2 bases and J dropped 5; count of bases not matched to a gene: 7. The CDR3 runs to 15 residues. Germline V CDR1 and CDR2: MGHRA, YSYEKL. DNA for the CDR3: TGCGCCAGCAGCCAAATCTGGGGACTAGTGGAGACCCAGTACTTC. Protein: CASSQIWGLVETQYF.

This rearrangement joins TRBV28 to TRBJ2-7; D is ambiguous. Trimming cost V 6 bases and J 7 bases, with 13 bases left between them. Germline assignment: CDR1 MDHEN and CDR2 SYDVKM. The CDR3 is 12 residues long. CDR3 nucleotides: TGTGCCAGCAGCACTCCCCCCGGGGAGCAGTACTTC. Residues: CASSTPPGEQYF. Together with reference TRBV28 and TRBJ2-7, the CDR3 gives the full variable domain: DVKVTQSSRYLVKRTGEKVFLECVQDMDHENMFWYRQDPGLGLRLIYFSYDVKMKEKGDIPEGYSVSREKKERFSLILESASTNQTSMYLCASSTPPGEQYFGPGTRLTVT.

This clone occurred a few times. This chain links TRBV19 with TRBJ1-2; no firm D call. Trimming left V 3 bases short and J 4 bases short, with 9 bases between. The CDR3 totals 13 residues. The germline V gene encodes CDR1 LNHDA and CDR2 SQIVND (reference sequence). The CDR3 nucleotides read TGTGCCAGTAGTATCTCCCCCTCCTATGGCTACACCTTC. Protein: CASSISPSYGYTF.

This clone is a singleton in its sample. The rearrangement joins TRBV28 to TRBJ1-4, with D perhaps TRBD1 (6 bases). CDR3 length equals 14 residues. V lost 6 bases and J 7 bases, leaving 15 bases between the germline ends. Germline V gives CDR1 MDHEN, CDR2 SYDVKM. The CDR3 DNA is TGTGCCAGCAGGCCGACAGGCTCGTCTGAAAAACTGTTTTTT. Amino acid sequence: CASRPTGSSEKLFF.

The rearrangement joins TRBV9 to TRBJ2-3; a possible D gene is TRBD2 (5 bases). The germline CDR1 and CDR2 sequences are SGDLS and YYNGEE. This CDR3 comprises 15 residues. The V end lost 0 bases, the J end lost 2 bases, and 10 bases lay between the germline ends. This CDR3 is CASSVVGGFTDTQYF. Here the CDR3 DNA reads TGTGCCAGCAGCGTAGTAGGCGGGTTCACAGATACGCAGTATTTT. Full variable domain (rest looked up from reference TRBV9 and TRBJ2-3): DSGVTQTPKHLITATGQRVTLRCSPRSGDLSVYWYQQSLDQGLQFLIQYYNGEERAKGNILERFSAQQFPDLHSELNLSSLELGDSALYFCASSVVGGFTDTQYFGPGTRLTVL.

CDR3 sequence (DNA): TGTGCCAGCAGTTACTCGCAACAGGGGGCAACCTACGAGCAGTACTTC. It is translated as CASSYSQQGATYEQYF. This chain links TRBV6-5 with TRBJ2-7, with 9 bases fitting TRBD1. The CDR3 loop spans 16 amino acids. The germline V gene has CDR1 MNHEY and CDR2 SVGAGI. Trimming took 0 bases from V and 2 from J; bases not matched to a gene: 5.

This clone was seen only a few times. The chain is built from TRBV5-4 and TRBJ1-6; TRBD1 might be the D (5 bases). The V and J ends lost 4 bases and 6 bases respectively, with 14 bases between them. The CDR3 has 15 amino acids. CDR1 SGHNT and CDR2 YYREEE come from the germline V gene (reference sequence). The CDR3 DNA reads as TGTGCCAGCAGCCTACCGGGACGGGCTAATTCACCCCTCCACTTT. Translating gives CASSLPGRANSPLHF. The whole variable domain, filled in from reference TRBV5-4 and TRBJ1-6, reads ETGVTQSPTHLIKTRGQQVTLRCSSQSGHNTVSWYQQALGQGPQFIFQYYREEENGRGNFPPRFSGLQFPNYSSELNVNALELDDSALYLCASSLPGRANSPLHFGNGTRLTVT.

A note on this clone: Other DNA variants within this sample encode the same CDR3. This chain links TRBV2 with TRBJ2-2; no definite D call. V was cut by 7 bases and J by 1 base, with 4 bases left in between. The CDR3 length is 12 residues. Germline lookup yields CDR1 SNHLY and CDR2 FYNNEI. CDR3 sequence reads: CASKMNTGELFF. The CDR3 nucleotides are TGTGCCAGCAAAATGAACACCGGGGAGCTGTTTTTT.

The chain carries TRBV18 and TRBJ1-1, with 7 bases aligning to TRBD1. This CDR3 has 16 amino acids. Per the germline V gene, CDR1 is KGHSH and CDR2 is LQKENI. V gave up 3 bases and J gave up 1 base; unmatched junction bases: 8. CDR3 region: CASSPLTGTENTEAFF. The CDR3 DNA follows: TGTGCCAGCTCACCCCTGACCGGGACAGAGAACACTGAAGCTTTCTTT.

The CDR3 here is CASSYTDRGYGYTF. The DNA of the CDR3 is TGTGCCAGCAGTTACACGGACAGGGGATATGGCTACACCTTC. The chain joins TRBV6-6 to TRBJ1-2, with 9 nucleotides matching TRBD1. The length of the CDR3 is 14 residues. Trimming cost V 2 bases and J 5 bases; bases outside gene matches: 3. Germline-derived CDR1 and CDR2 are MNHNY and SVGAGI (reference sequence).

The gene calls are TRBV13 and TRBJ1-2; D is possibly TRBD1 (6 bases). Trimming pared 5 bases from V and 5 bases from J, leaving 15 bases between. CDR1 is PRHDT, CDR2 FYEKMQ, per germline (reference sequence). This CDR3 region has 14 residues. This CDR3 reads CASSLGQGRYGYTF. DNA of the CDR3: TGTGCCAGCAGCCTGGGACAAGGCAGATATGGCTACACCTTC.

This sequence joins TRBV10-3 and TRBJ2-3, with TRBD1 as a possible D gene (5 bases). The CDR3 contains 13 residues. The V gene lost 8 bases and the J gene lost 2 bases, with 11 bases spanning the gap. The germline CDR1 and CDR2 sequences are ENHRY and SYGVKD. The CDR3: CAIRQGSTDTQYF. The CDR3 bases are TGTGCCATCCGCCAGGGTTCCACAGATACGCAGTATTTT.

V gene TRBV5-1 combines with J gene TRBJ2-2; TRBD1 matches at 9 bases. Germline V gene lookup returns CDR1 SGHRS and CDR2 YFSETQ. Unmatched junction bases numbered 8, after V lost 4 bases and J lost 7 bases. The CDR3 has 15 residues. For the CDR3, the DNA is TGCGCCAGCAGCCCGAGGACAGGGGCGGGCGGGGAGCTGTTTTTT. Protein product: CASSPRTGAGGELFF.

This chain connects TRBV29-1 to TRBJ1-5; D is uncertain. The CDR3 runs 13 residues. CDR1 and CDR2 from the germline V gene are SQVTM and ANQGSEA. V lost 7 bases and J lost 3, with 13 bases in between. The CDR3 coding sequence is TGCAGCGAGATCCGGGCCATCAATCAGCCCCAGCATTTT. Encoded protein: CSEIRAINQPQHF.

The CDR3 region is CATSRWTVANTGELFF. CDR3 DNA: TGTGCCACCAGCAGATGGACAGTCGCGAACACCGGGGAGCTGTTTTTT. The V and J genes are TRBV15 and TRBJ2-2; D might be TRBD1 (6 bases). This CDR3 spans 16 amino acids. The V gene's germline CDR1 is LNHNV and CDR2 YYDKDF (reference sequence). With 2 bases removed from V and 0 bases from J, the gap between germline ends came to 10 bases.

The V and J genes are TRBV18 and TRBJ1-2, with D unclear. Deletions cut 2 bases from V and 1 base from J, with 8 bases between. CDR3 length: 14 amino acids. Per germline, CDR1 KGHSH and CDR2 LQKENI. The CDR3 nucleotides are TGTGCCAGCTCACCAGACCAGATTAACTATGGCTACACCTTC. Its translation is CASSPDQINYGYTF.

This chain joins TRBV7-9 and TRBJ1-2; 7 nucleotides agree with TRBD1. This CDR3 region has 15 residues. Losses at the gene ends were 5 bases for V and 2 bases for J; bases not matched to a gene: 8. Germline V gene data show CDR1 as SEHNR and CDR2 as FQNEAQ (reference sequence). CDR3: CASSAPGQPNYGYTF. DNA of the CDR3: TGTGCCAGCAGCGCCCCGGGACAGCCAAACTATGGCTACACCTTC.

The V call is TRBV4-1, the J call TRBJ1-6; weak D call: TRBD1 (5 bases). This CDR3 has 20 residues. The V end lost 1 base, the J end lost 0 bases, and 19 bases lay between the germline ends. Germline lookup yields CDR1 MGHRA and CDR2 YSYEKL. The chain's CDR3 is CASSQGIDSQPSSYNSPLHF. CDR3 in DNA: TGCGCCAGCAGCCAAGGAATAGACAGTCAACCCAGCTCCTATAATTCACCCCTCCACTTT.

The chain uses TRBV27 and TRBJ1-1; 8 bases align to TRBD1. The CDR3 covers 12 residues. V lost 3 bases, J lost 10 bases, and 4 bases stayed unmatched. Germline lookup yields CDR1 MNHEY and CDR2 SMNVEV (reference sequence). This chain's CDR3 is CASSFGQGAAFF. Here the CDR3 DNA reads TGTGCCAGCAGTTTCGGACAGGGTGCAGCTTTCTTT.

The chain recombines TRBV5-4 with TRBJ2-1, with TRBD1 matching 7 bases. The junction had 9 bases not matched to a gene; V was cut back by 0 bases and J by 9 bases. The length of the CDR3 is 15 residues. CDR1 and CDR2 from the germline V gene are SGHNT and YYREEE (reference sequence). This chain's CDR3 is CASSLAEGAFSEQFF. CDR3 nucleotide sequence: TGTGCCAGCAGCTTGGCAGAGGGGGCATTCAGTGAGCAGTTCTTC.